This T cell receptor beta chain was found in a study of T cells in localized non-small cell lung cancer (dated by TCRdb to 2019 to 2021). About the study as a whole: The study examined T cell repertoires in a few hundred patients with early-stage NSCLC and compared tumors with uninvolved tumor-adjacent lungs. The cohort consisted of 200 to 250 treatment-naive NSCLC patients whose localized lung tumors had been resected. Of the NSCLC patients, 120 to 150 were male and about a hundred were female, and the mean age was approximately 66 years.

For this clone: The target of this receptor is not known. No base qualities exist here, and no much larger clone lies one base off it.

Study-wide conclusions, independent of this receptor: Uninvolved tumor-adjacent lung showed the highest T cell clonality, higher than tumor, which suggests more focused antigenic responses in the uninvolved tumor-adjacent lung. A median of about 53 of the top 100 tumor clones were detected in paired uninvolved adjacent lung, and some 30 of these tumor clones were also found among the top 100 clones of the paired uninvolved adjacent lung. Higher blood T cell density associated with longer overall survival, while higher adjacent-lung clonality associated with shorter survival. Because multi-region sequencing of the tumors was not done, intratumor heterogeneity could not be ruled out. Because the study design was exploratory, TCR variables were selected using unadjusted p-values without false-discovery rate correction.

CDR1 and CDR2 are drawn from the germline V gene: SGHRS, YFSETQ. The CDR3 holds 16 amino acids from the cysteine to the phenylalanine. CDR3 DNA only is kept here, 48 bases in frame from base 1. The germline V and J ends show losses of 4 bases and 3 bases respectively, and no gene match explains 10 bases of the junction. At diagnosis, peripheral blood, uninvolved tumor-adjacent lung and tumor were collected and stored as a combination of fresh-frozen and FFPE material. For TCR repertoire profiling, blood samples were analyzed as peripheral blood mononuclear cells. The immunoSEQ Assay was used to sequence TCR beta CDR3 regions from DNA. As for the authors' bioinformatics: T cell density was computed as TCR beta template counts normalized to usable DNA estimated by amplifying housekeeping genes. Richness was estimated using the preseqR package, with extrapolation to 400,000 templates for PBMC samples and to 120,000 templates for tissue samples. Clonality was taken to be one minus Pielou's evenness. To identify tissue-enriched TCRs, differential abundance testing was run on productive amino-acid clonotypes with a minimum total count of 5 and an alpha of 0.1. The Jaccard Index and the Morisita Overlap Index were used to quantify repertoire overlap between compartments. GLIPH clustered TCR beta CDR3s with public tetramer-defined viral CDR3s; viral motifs required at least three viral sequences plus V-gene enrichment. This immuneACCESS table, as held by TCRdb, lists in-frame sequences with V and J called but not all clones. Of the missing ones, under half trace to an unresolved V gene in checked studies; the others have no known cause. That table supplies the V and J calls and clone size; D and trimming were determined from the DNA. Within this sample are about 24,000 clones, with approximately 90% of them counted one time only. The ten largest clonotypes hold 5.5% to 6.5% of the sample.

In this chain, TRBV5-1 is recombined with TRBJ1-1; 9 junctional bases match TRBD1. The source was PBMCs, collected before any cancer treatment. The receptor's source is a man aged 40 to 70 with stage II lung adenocarcinoma. The sequence in DNA is TGCGCCAGCAGCGAGAGCCCCGGGACAGGGCACACTGAAGCTTTCTTT. It is translated as CASSESPGTGHTEAFF.